This T cell receptor (beta chain) was obtained from a study of identical twins. The table lists this clonotype with a few counts. This CDR3 has 18 amino acids. J lost 1 base, V lost 2 bases, and 7 bases had no gene match. Each CDR3 protein gets one entry after TCRdb re-called the 5' RACE reads with MiXCR. Among about 810,000 distinct CDR3 sequences listed, 9% to 15% were seen once. These data were also reused for a study on yellow fever vaccine responses in identical twins. That report notes: Twin vaccine T cell responses reportedly seemed partly convergent, partly personalized.

The TCR originated in a young woman in good health. Sequencing input: PBMCs. The chain carries TRBV12-3 or TRBV12-4 and TRBJ1-6; 8 bases fit TRBD1. The CDR3 protein is CASSLRQGSSSYNSPLHF. In DNA form, the CDR3 reads TGTGCCAGCAGTTTACGACAGGGGAGTAGTTCCTATAATTCACCCCTCCACTTT.